This T cell receptor beta chain was captured in a study of cytomegalovirus exposure and HLA in healthy donors. Germline trimming cut 3 bases from V and 6 bases from J; bases unmatched to any gene: 11. CDR3 length: 16 amino acids. Germline V lookup: CDR1 MNHNS, CDR2 SASEGT. A multiplex PCR was run with 60 Vbeta primers and 13 Jbeta primers. Here immunoSEQ multiplex PCR was the method, and the copy in TCRdb shows in-frame clones only, minus some. The sample holds around 210,000 clones; 65% to 80% are singletons and the top ten take about 1.7%. The chain links TRBV6-1 to TRBJ1-5, with 7 bases aligning to TRBD1. The material sequenced was PBMCs. This receptor was identified in a man aged 45-65 years in good health and CMV-seronegative. The CDR3 DNA reads TGTGCCAGCAGTGATTCGTACCGGGACAGCCGTCAGCCCCAGCATTTT. As protein: CASSDSYRDSRQPQHF.